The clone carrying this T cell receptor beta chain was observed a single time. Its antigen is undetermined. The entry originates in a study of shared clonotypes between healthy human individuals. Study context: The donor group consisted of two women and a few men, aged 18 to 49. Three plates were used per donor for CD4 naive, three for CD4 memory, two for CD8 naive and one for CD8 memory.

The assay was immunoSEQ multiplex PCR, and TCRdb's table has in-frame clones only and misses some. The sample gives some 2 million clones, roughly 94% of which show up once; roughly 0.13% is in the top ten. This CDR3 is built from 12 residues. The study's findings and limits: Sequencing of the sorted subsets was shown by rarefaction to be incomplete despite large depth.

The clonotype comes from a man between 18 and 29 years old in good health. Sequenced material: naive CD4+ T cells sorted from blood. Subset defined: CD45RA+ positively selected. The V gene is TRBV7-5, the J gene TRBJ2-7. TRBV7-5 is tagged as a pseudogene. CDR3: CARSLVFYEQYF. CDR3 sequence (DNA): TGTGCCAGAAGCTTAGTTTTCTACGAGCAGTACTTC.